This paragraph reports one T cell receptor beta chain. What antigen it recognizes has not been identified. One base away there is no much larger clone; base qualities are not given. The sample belongs to a study of T cell responses to AZD1222 COVID-19 vaccine (dated by TCRdb to the early 2020s). About the study as a whole: AZD1222 recipients given second doses at about 4 weeks or at about 12 weeks were pooled, since spike-specific TCR depth and breadth were not found to differ between the two schedules. TCR sequencing was performed for some 250 trial participants, of whom approximately 200 were given two doses of AZD1222 and some 26 were given two doses of MenACWY control vaccine. Trial participants were enrolled by age into 18-55, 56-69 and 70-plus year subgroups, with around 150, 28 and 57 TCR-sequenced participants respectively. Points the paper makes about the study in general: Because no samples from the day 14 peak response were available, repertoires could be characterized only after the peak T cell response. Conclusions about previously exposed vaccinees are limited, since just five or six AZD1222 recipients were seropositive for SARS-CoV-2 at baseline. After two AZD1222 doses, spike-specific TCR breadth and depth were significantly higher than at day 0 and than in MenACWY recipients. CD4 TCRs associated with the vaccine covered the entire spike protein, and the dominant responses were in regions 160-218 and 743-854. The 56-69-year group was small, and its depth increase did not reach significance, likely because of low power. Most participants were white British and females outnumbered males, and the authors suggested that clonal diversity may have been underestimated. Epitopes outside the regions mutated in the B.1.351 and B.1.1.7 variants were reportedly recognized by nearly half of the unique spike-specific TCRs.

The sample's time point label, in plain terms: baseline before first vaccination. The vaccinee samples were drawn from two UK trials, COV001 and COV002, one of which was a single-blind randomized controlled phase 2/3 trial testing AZD1222 (ChAdOx1 nCoV-19) in healthy adults. Trial participant PBMC samples were collected at day 0 and day 28 after the second dose for TCRbeta chain sequencing. The CDR3 regions of human TCRbeta chains were analyzed by immunosequencing. The study's processing was this. Repertoire TCRs were matched against a reference library of SARS-CoV-2-specific TCRs generated with the MIRA antigen-specificity platform. Breadth was defined as the fraction of unique TCRs that were SARS-CoV-2-associated, and depth was defined as the fraction of total T cells that were SARS-CoV-2-associated. Using the MIRA data, each spike-specific TCR was assigned both to the spike region to which the TCR was reactive and to a CD4 or CD8 class. Log10-transformed breadth and depth values were compared by one-way ANOVA with Sidak's multiple comparisons tests. Sourced from immuneACCESS, this table was stored by TCRdb with only in-frame sequences that have V and J called. A share of the clones is absent; for the studies checked, an unresolved V gene accounts for under half, and the remainder has no known explanation. Clone size and V and J calls were adopted from that table, with D and trimming inferred from the DNA. The sample has around 100,000 clones on record, about 86% of them singletons. Clones ranked in the top ten supply 9.4% of the sample.

The germline V gene (reference sequence) sets CDR1 to MNHEY and CDR2 to SMNVEV. From the cysteine through the phenylalanine, the CDR3 covers 13 amino acids. The sequence is cut down to CDR3 DNA, 39 bases in frame from base 1. At the junction V is shortened by 4 bases and J by 5 bases; bases outside the gene matches: 2. The sequence derives from an adult in good health. The source material was peripheral blood, sampled on day 0 of AZD1222 vaccination. The sequence links TRBV27 to TRBJ2-5; TRBD2 aligns with 9 central bases. This receptor has the CDR3 CASSSSGRETQYF. The DNA reads TGTGCCAGCAGTTCGAGCGGGAGGGAGACCCAGTACTTC.